This TCR beta chain emerged from a study of CD8 T cells in ankylosing spondylitis. The study's findings and limits: The study identified a TCR beta motif of fewer than 10 highly homologous variants that appeared characteristic of ankylosing spondylitis blood. Relatively rare in peripheral blood, disease-linked clones were also CD8+. Past studies reported some motif variants in reactive arthritis synovial fluid and blood.

V was clipped by 3 bases and J by 8 bases; unmatched bases: 9. From germline, CDR1 is ENHRY and CDR2 SYGVKD. The CDR3 consists of 15 residues. Ten or more counts support this clonotype. The antigen is not known. Quantitative 5'-RACE with molecular barcodes generated TCR beta libraries. One entry per CDR3 protein results from TCRdb running MiXCR on the 5' RACE reads. The sample has about 300,000 distinct CDR3 sequences; roughly 10% are singletons. The clonotype was recovered from a female donor with ankylosing spondylitis or in good health (not recorded which). The V call is TRBV10-3, the J call TRBJ1-2, with 10 bases that match TRBD1. Sequenced input: blood, either unsorted or a sorted T cell fraction (not recorded which). The CDR3 spells CAISDLDRGLGGYTF. The CDR3 DNA reads TGTGCCATCAGTGATCTAGACAGGGGGCTTGGGGGCTACACCTTC.